This T cell receptor (beta chain) was retrieved from a study of T-cell memory formation after mild COVID-19. Turning to the study itself: The study found TCR clusters largely donor specific.

The CDR3 runs to 16 residues. The ends lost 6 bases at V and 1 base at J; junction bases unmatched: 7. The V gene's germline CDR1 is KGHDR and CDR2 SFDVKD. TCRdb processed the 5' RACE reads anew with MiXCR; each CDR3 protein has one entry. The data show about 150,000 distinct CDR3 sequences, about a fifth seen once. This sequence originates from an adult woman who had mild COVID-19 (a few samples of this study predate the infection). Cell type and time point are not known. The rearrangement joins TRBV24-1 to TRBJ2-2; TRBD2 agrees at 7 bases. The sample taken for sequencing was PBMCs or a T cell subset sorted from them (not recorded which). CDR3 in amino acids: CATSYRGGLNTGELFF. The CDR3 nucleotides read TGTGCCACCAGTTACCGCGGGGGTTTGAACACCGGGGAGCTGTTTTTT.